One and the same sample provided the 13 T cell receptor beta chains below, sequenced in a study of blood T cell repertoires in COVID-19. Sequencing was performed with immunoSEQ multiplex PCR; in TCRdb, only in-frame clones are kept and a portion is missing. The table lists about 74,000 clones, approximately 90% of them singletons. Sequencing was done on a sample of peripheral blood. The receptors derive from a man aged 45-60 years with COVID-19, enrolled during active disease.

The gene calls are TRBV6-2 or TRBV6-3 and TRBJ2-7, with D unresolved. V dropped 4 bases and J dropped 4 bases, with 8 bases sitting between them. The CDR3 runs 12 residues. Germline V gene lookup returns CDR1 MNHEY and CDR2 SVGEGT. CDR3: CASSSYLYEQYF. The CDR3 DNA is TGTGCCAGCAGTTCCTACCTTTACGAGCAGTACTTC.

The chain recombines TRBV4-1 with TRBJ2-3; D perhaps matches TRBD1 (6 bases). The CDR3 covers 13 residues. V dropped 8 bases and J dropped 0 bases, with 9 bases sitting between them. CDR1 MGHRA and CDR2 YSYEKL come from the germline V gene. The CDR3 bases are TGCGCCAGCGGAAGGGGGAGCACAGATACGCAGTATTTT. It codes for CASGRGSTDTQYF.

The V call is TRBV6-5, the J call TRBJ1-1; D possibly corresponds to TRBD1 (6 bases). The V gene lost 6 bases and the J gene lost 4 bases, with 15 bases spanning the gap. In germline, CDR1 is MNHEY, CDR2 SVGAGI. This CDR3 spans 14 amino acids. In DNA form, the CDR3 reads TGTGCCAGCAGCCAACAGACAGGTTTCACTGAAGCTTTCTTT. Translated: CASSQQTGFTEAFF.

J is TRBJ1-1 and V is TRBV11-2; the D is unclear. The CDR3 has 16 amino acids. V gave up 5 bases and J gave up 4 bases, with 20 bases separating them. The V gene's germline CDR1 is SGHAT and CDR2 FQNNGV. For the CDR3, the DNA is TGTGCCAGCAGCACCGAGGGCGGGCTTTTGGGCACTGAAGCTTTCTTT. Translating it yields CASSTEGGLLGTEAFF.

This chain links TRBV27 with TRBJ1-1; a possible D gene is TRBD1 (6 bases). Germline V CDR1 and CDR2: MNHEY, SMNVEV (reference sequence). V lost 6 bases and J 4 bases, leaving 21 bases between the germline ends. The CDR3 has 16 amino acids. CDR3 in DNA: TGTGCCAGCAGCCTACGACAGGTAGGTGAAGGCACTGAAGCTTTCTTT. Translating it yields CASSLRQVGEGTEAFF.

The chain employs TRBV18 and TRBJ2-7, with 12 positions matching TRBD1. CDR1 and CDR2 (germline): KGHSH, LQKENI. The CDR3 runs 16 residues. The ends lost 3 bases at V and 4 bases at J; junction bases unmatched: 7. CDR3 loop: CASSPVGTGGKYEQYV. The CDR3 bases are TGTGCCAGCTCACCGGTCGGGACAGGGGGCAAGTACGAGCAGTACGTC.

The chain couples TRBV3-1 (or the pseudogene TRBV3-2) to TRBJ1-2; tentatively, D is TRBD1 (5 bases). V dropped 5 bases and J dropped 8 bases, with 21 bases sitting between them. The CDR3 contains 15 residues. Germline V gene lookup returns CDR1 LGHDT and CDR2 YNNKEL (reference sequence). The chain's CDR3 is CASSKTNTGSHGYTF. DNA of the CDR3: TGTGCCAGCAGCAAAACCAACACAGGCTCCCACGGCTACACCTTC.

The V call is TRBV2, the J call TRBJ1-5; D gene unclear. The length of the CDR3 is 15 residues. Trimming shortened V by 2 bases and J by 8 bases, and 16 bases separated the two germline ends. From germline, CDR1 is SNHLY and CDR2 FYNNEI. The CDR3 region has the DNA TGTGCCAGCAGTGAATCAGGTGGAAACCTGGAGCCCCAGCATTTT. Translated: CASSESGGNLEPQHF.

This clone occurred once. CDR3 in DNA: TGTGCCTGGAGCCCCAAGGGGGCTAACACTGAAGCTTTCTTT. This translates into CAWSPKGANTEAFF. V usage is TRBV30 and J usage is TRBJ1-1; 7 nucleotides line up with TRBD1. J was trimmed by 2 bases and V by 3 bases; bases with no gene match: 6. CDR3 length: 14 amino acids. Germline lookup yields CDR1 GTSNPN and CDR2 SVGIG (reference sequence).

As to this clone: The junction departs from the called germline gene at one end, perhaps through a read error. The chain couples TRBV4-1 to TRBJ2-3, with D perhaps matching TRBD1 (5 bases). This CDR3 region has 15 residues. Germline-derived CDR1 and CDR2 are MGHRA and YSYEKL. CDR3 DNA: TGCGCCAGCAGGCAAGTCTCAGGGTCCACAGATACGCAGTATTTT. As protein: CASRQVSGSTDTQYF.

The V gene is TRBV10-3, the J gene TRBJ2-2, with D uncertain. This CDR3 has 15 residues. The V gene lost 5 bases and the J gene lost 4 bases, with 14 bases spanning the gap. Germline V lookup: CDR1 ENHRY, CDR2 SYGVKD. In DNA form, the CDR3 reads TGTGCCATCAGTCTACGACAAGTGGGCACCGGGGAGCTGTTTTTT. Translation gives CAISLRQVGTGELFF.

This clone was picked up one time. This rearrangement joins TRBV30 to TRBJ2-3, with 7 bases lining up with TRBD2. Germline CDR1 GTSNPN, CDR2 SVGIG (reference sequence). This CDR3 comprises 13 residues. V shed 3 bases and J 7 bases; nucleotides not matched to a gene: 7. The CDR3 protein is CAWRSAGVYTQYF. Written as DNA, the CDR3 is TGTGCCTGGAGGAGTGCGGGGGTTTATACGCAGTATTTT.

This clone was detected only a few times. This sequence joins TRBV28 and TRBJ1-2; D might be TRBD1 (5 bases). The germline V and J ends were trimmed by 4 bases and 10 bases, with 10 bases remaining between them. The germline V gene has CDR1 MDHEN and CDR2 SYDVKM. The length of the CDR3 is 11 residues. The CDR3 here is CASSSKGVYTF. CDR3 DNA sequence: TGTGCCAGCAGTTCTAAAGGGGTCTACACCTTC.